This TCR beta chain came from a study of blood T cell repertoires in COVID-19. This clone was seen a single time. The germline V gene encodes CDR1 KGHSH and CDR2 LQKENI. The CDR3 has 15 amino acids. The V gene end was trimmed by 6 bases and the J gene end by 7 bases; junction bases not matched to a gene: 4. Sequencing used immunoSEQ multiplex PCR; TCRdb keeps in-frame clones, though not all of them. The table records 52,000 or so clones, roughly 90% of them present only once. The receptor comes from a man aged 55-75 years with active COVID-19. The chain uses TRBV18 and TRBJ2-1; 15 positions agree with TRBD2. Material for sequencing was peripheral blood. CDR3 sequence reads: CASSPGLAGGNEQFF. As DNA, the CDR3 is TGTGCCAGCTCCCCGGGACTAGCGGGAGGAAATGAGCAGTTCTTC.